This T cell receptor (beta chain) was sequenced during a study of T cell repertoires in cytomegalovirus infection. Study in general: Both a matching HLA type and CMV infection were indicated by public TCR beta signatures.

This CDR3 contains 11 residues. Germline CDR1 and CDR2: SGHVS and FNYEAQ. V was pared by 5 bases and J by 4 bases, with 2 bases between. In its sample, this clonotype was seen many times. Antigen unknown. The study's findings and limits: Clonotypes of TCR beta that were HLA-C-restricted and CMV-specific dominated the ex vivo response. There were carriers of CMV plus the relevant HLA, and cumulative public TCR beta family frequency identified them.

MiXCR was run by TCRdb on the reads, yielding one entry per CDR3 protein. In the table there are a few hundred thousand distinct CDR3 sequences, under 55% of which are singletons. This clonotype was sampled from a human donor in good health (CMV status not recorded). Some clones in this sample may be carry-over from other donors' samples. This sample comprised cultured PBMCs, obtained from culture after CMV antigen stimulation. This chain uses TRBV7-6 with TRBJ2-2; the D is unclear. The CDR3 reads CASSTTGELFF. The CDR3 DNA follows: TGTGCCAGCAGCACCACCGGGGAGCTGTTTTTT.